This TCR beta chain was sequenced for a study of CD8+CD57+ T cells in acquired aplastic anemia. At the level of the study: The study obtained an average of approximately 3 ug of DNA from sorted CD4+ and CD8+ cells.

CDR3 and TCR beta VDJ profiling relied on genomic DNA as the template. TCRdb independently ran MiXCR on the reads; one entry per CDR3 protein. This sample has roughly 180,000 distinct CDR3 sequences; nearly 65% occur once, and the top ten carry roughly 46%. Whoever was chosen for sequencing had shown CD8+CD57+ cell expansion by flow cytometry. Study results and caveats: Shared by patients and controls, 25 to 30 CD8+ CDR3s were abundant in patients.

The CDR3 totals 14 residues. Per the germline V gene, CDR1 is MGHDK and CDR2 is SYGVNS. V was cut by 4 bases and J by 3 bases, with 11 bases left in between. Note on this clonotype: No antigen is known for it.

Sequenced sample: sorted CD4+, CD8+, or CD8+CD57+ T cells (not recorded which) from PBMCs. This TCR came from a human donor with aplastic anemia. The genes are TRBV25-1 and TRBJ2-3; D gene ambiguous. The DNA of the CDR3 is TGTGCCAGCAGTGTAGGTGGGCCAACAGATACGCAGTATTTT. It specifies CASSVGGPTDTQYF.